The 19 T cell receptor beta chains listed next were all sequenced from one sample in a study of T cells after yellow fever vaccination. TCRdb reprocessed the 5' RACE reads with MiXCR, giving one entry per CDR3 protein. Altogether some 390,000 distinct CDR3 sequences are present, approximately 5.7% being singletons, with the ten largest covering about 15%. The material was PBMCs, obtained 5 days after the yellow fever booster vaccination. The receptors stem from a young man who received the YFV17D yellow fever vaccine.

The rearrangement joins TRBV29-1 to TRBJ1-2; maybe TRBD1 (5 bases). Trimming removed 6 bases at V and 2 bases at J, with 13 bases between. The length of the CDR3 is 13 residues. CDR1 is SQVTM, CDR2 ANQGSEA, per germline. The CDR3 sequence is CSVILGVNYGYTF. The CDR3 DNA reads TGCAGCGTAATACTGGGGGTGAACTATGGCTACACCTTC.

This chain connects TRBV9 to TRBJ2-4; 7 nucleotides match TRBD1. The V gene's germline CDR1 is SGDLS and CDR2 YYNGEE. The CDR3 covers 18 residues. With V trimmed by 4 bases and J by 0 bases, 13 bases remained unmatched. The CDR3 region has the DNA TGTGCCAGCAGCTCGAGGGACAGTAAGAATCTAGCCAAAAACATTCAGTACTTC. Protein product: CASSSRDSKNLAKNIQYF.

The chain carries TRBV19 and TRBJ2-2; 9 nucleotides agree with TRBD2. V gave up 3 bases and J gave up 4 bases; unmatched junction bases: 3. There are 15 residues in the CDR3. Germline V gene lookup returns CDR1 LNHDA and CDR2 SQIVND (reference sequence). The CDR3 nucleotides read TGTGCCAGTAGTATGTTTAGCGGGAGCACCGGGGAGCTGTTTTTT. Protein: CASSMFSGSTGELFF.

This clonotype was counted a few times. V and J are TRBV7-9 and TRBJ2-1, with a tentative D call TRBD1 (6 bases). CDR1 and CDR2 (germline): SEHNR, FQNEAQ (reference sequence). The CDR3 has 15 residues. V was trimmed by 7 bases and J by 4 bases, leaving 17 bases between them. CDR3 in amino acids: CASTSSRGRYNEQFF. DNA for the CDR3: TGTGCCAGCACCTCTAGCAGGGGCCGTTACAATGAGCAGTTCTTC.

Many counts were recorded for this clonotype. The V call is TRBV29-1, the J call TRBJ1-2, with a tentative D call TRBD1 (5 bases). Trimming left V 3 bases short and J 4 bases short, with 21 bases between. Germline lookup yields CDR1 SQVTM and CDR2 ANQGSEA. CDR3 length equals 16 residues. The chain's CDR3 is CSVDSGKSFRGYGYTF. The CDR3 nucleotides read TGCAGCGTTGATTCAGGGAAGTCGTTTCGGGGCTATGGCTACACCTTC.

The chain carries TRBV5-6 and TRBJ1-1, with a possible D match to TRBD1 (5 bases). From germline, CDR1 is SGHDT and CDR2 YYEEEE. The CDR3 has 14 residues. The ends were cut back, 2 bases at V and 0 bases at J, with 8 bases in the middle. The CDR3 sequence: CASSLLQVNTEAFF. CDR3 sequence (DNA): TGTGCCAGCAGCTTATTACAGGTGAACACTGAAGCTTTCTTT.

The sample holds a few counts of this clonotype. V and J are TRBV5-6 and TRBJ2-3, with D perhaps matching TRBD2 (6 bases). V lost 0 bases and J 4 bases, leaving 15 bases between the germline ends. The CDR3 contains 16 residues. Germline lookup yields CDR1 SGHDT and CDR2 YYEEEE. CDR3 coding DNA: TGTGCCAGCAGCTTGGTTATATGGGACTCATCAGATACGCAGTATTTT. Translating it yields CASSLVIWDSSDTQYF. Complete variable domain (other parts from reference TRBV5-6 and TRBJ2-3): DAGVTQSPTHLIKTRGQQVTLRCSPKSGHDTVSWYQQALGQGPQFIFQYYEEEERQRGNFPDRFSGHQFPNYSSELNVNALLLGDSALYLCASSLVIWDSSDTQYFGPGTRLTVL.

This clonotype occurred many times. The chain uses TRBV29-1 and TRBJ2-1; 11 bases match TRBD2. The CDR3 has 14 residues. V lost 3 bases, J lost 8 bases, and 6 bases stayed unmatched. Germline-derived CDR1 and CDR2 are SQVTM and ANQGSEA. Written as DNA, the CDR3 is TGCAGCGTTGATAGCGGGAGGGCCGGGGATGAGCAGTTCTTC. This encodes CSVDSGRAGDEQFF.

This clonotype was recorded a few times. The J gene is TRBJ2-5, the V gene TRBV7-2; D gene ambiguous. Trimming stripped 1 base from V and 3 bases from J, with 12 bases between. The germline CDR1 and CDR2 sequences are SGHTA and FQGNSA. This CDR3 spans 15 amino acids. For the CDR3, the DNA is TGTGCCAGCAGCTTAGGTGGGCTATACGAAGAGACCCAGTACTTC. It encodes CASSLGGLYEETQYF.

This clonotype was detected ten times or more. The CDR3 DNA is TGTGCCAGCAGTTACTTTGGACAGGGAGGTGAGCAGTTCTTC. Translation gives CASSYFGQGGEQFF. This chain uses TRBV6-5 with TRBJ2-1; 8 bases map to TRBD1. The V gene end was trimmed by 1 base and the J gene end by 9 bases; junction bases not matched to a gene: 5. The CDR3 runs 14 residues. Germline V CDR1 and CDR2: MNHEY, SVGAGI.

This chain connects TRBV5-1 to TRBJ2-7; 13 bases line up with TRBD2. CDR3 length: 17 amino acids. From germline, CDR1 is SGHRS and CDR2 YFSETQ. V gave up 2 bases and J gave up 5 bases; unmatched junction bases: 10. CDR3 nucleotides: TGCGCCAGCAGCTTCGGACTAGCGGGAGCCTATGGCCACGAGCAGTACTTC. It is translated as CASSFGLAGAYGHEQYF.

The V call is TRBV30, the J call TRBJ1-2, with 9 bases aligning to TRBD1. This CDR3 has 14 amino acids. The V and J ends lost 1 base and 4 bases, in that order; junction bases with no gene match: 4. Germline V gene data show CDR1 as GTSNPN and CDR2 as SVGIG (reference sequence). The CDR3 sequence is CAWSGGQGAYGYTF. CDR3 sequence (DNA): TGTGCCTGGAGTGGGGGACAGGGAGCCTATGGCTACACCTTC.

This clonotype occurred a few times. The gene calls are TRBV5-4 and TRBJ2-6; tentative D call: TRBD1 (6 bases). Germline V gene sequence: CDR1 SGHNT, CDR2 YYREEE (reference sequence). V lost 4 bases and J 2 bases, leaving 13 bases between the germline ends. The CDR3 runs 16 residues. The CDR3 reads CASSVGAGAGANVLTF. DNA for the CDR3: TGTGCCAGCAGCGTTGGGGCAGGGGCTGGGGCCAACGTCCTGACTTTC.

The chain uses TRBV4-3 and TRBJ2-2; TRBD2 agrees at 12 bases. Looked up from germline, CDR1 is LGHNA and CDR2 is YSLEER. This CDR3 comprises 16 residues. Unmatched junction bases numbered 4, after V lost 2 bases and J lost 6 bases. The CDR3 loop reads CASSQQTSGSPGELFF. The CDR3 DNA reads as TGCGCCAGCAGCCAACAGACTAGCGGGAGTCCCGGGGAGCTGTTTTTT.

This chain connects TRBV20-1 to TRBJ1-2; maybe TRBD1 (5 bases). Germline V gene sequence: CDR1 DFQATT, CDR2 SNEGSKA (reference sequence). The CDR3 has 17 residues. Trimming pared 6 bases from V and 0 bases from J, leaving 23 bases between. The CDR3 bases are TGCAGTGCCGGGGACGGCGGAAAAGACTTCACTAACTATGGCTACACCTTC. It is translated as CSAGDGGKDFTNYGYTF.

V usage is TRBV11-2 and J usage is TRBJ2-7; 10 nucleotides align to TRBD2. The CDR3 consists of 13 residues. The ends lost 11 bases at V and 6 bases at J; junction bases unmatched: 10. Germline V gene sequence: CDR1 SGHAT, CDR2 FQNNGV. Here the CDR3 DNA reads TGTGCCTCCAAGCTAGCGGGAGTTCCCGAGCAGTACTTC. It encodes CASKLAGVPEQYF.

There are a few counts of this clonotype. The chain recombines TRBV6-4 with TRBJ2-7; TRBD2 is a possible D gene (5 bases). CDR3 length: 15 amino acids. CDR1 MRHNA and CDR2 SNTAGT come from the germline V gene. V lost 2 bases, J lost 6 bases, and 17 bases lay in between. CDR3 nucleotides: TGTGCCAGCAGTGACCCCCCCGGGGTCTGTGGCGAGCAGTACTTC. Its protein is CASSDPPGVCGEQYF.

This clonotype was seen more than once but under ten times. The chain combines TRBV5-4 with TRBJ2-6; 8 positions agree with TRBD1. CDR3 size: 15 residues. V gave up 4 bases and J gave up 1 base; unmatched junction bases: 1. Germline assignment: CDR1 SGHNT and CDR2 YYREEE (reference sequence). The CDR3 DNA sequence: TGTGCCAGCAGCAGACAGGGGTCTGGGGCCAACGTCCTGACTTTC. It translates to CASSRQGSGANVLTF.

The genes are TRBV12-3 or TRBV12-4 and TRBJ2-3, with 10 bases matching TRBD2. After removal of 5 bases from V and 4 bases from J, the junction contained 9 bases not matched to a gene. This CDR3 contains 16 residues. CDR3 nucleotide sequence: TGTGCCAGCAGTCCACGGACTAGCGGCTTCGCAGATACGCAGTATTTT. It translates to CASSPRTSGFADTQYF.